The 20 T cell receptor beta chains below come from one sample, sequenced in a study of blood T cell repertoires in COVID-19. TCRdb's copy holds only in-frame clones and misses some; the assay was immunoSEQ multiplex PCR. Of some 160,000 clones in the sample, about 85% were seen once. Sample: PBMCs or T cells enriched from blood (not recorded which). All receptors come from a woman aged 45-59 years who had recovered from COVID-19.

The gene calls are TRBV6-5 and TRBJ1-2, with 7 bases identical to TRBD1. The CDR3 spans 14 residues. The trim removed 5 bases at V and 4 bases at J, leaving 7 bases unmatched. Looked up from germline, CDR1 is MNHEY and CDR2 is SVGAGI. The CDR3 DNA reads TGTGCCAGCAGTCGAACCCGGGACAGCTATGGCTACACCTTC. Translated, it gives CASSRTRDSYGYTF.

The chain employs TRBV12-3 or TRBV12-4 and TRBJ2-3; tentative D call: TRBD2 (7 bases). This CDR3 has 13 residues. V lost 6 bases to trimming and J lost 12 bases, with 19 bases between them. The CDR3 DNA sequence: TGTGCCAGCAGCGAGGAGGGGGGGGGTTCACAGTATTTT. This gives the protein CASSEEGGGSQYF.

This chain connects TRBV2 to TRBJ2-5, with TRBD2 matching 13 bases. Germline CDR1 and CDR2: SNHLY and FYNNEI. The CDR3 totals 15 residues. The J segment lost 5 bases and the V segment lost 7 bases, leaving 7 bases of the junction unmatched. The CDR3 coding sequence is TGTGCCAGCAAGGGACTAGCGGGGTCATGGGAGACCCAGTACTTC. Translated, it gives CASKGLAGSWETQYF. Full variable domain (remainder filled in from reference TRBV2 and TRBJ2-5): EPEVTQTPSHQVTQMGQEVILRCVPISNHLYFYWYRQILGQKVEFLVSFYNNEISEKSEIFDDQFSVERPDGSNFTLKIRSTKLEDSAMYFCASKGLAGSWETQYFGPGTRLLVL.

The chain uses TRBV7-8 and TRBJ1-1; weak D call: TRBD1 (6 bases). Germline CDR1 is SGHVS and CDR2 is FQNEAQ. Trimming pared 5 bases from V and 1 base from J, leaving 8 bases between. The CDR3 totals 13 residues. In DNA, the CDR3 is TGTGCCAGCAGCAGGACAGCGAACACTGAAGCTTTCTTT. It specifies CASSRTANTEAFF.

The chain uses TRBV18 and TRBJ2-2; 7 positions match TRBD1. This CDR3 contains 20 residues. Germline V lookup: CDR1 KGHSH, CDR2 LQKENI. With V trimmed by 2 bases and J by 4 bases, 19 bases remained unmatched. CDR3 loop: CASSPYIVEGANRITGELFF. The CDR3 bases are TGTGCCAGCTCACCATACATTGTCGAGGGGGCGAATCGGATCACCGGGGAGCTGTTTTTT.

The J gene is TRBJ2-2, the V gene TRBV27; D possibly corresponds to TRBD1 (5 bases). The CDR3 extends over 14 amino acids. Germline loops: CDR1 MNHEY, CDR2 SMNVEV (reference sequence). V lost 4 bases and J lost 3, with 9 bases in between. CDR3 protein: CASSWGGDTGELFF. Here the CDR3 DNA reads TGTGCCAGCAGTTGGGGCGGAGACACCGGGGAGCTGTTTTTT.

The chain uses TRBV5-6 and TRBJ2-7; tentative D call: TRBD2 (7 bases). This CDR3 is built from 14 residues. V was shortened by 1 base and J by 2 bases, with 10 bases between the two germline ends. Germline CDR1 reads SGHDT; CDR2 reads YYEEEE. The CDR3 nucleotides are TGTGCCAGCAGCTTGACGGGGGGCCCCTACGAGCAGTACTTC. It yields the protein CASSLTGGPYEQYF.

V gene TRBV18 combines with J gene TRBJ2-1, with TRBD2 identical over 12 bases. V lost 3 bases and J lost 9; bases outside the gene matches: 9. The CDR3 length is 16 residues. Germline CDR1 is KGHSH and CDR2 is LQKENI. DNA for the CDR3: TGTGCCAGCTCACCCCCGGGGCTAGCGGGGGGGCTTGAGCAGTTCTTC. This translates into CASSPPGLAGGLEQFF.

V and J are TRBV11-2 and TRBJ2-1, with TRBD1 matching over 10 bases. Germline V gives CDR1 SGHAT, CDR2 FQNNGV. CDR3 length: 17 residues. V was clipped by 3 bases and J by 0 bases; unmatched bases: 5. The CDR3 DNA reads TGTGCCAGCAGCTTGGAAGGGACAGGGGCCTCCTACAATGAGCAGTTCTTC. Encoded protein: CASSLEGTGASYNEQFF.

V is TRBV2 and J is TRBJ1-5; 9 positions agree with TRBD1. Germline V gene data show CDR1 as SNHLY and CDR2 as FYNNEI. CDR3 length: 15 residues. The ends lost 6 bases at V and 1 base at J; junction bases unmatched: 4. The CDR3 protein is CASSRGQGSNQPQHF. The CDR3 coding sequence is TGTGCCAGCAGCCGGGGACAGGGCAGCAATCAGCCCCAGCATTTT.

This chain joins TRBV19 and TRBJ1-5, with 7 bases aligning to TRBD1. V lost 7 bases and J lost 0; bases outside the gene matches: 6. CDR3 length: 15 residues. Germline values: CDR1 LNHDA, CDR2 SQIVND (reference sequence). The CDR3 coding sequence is TGTGCCAGTAACGCCCGGGACAGTAGCAATCAGCCCCAGCATTTT. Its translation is CASNARDSSNQPQHF.

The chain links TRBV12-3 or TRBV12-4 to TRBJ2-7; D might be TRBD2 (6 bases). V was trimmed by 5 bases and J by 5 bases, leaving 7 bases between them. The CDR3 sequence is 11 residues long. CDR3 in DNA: TGTGCCAGCAGTCGACTAGACGAGCAGTACTTC. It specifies CASSRLDEQYF.

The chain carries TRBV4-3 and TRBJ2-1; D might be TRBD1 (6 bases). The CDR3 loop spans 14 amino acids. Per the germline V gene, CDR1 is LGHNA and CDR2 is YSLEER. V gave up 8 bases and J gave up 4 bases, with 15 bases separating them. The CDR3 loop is CASSPGEPYNEQFF. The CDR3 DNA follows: TGCGCCAGCTCCCCAGGGGAACCTTACAATGAGCAGTTCTTC.

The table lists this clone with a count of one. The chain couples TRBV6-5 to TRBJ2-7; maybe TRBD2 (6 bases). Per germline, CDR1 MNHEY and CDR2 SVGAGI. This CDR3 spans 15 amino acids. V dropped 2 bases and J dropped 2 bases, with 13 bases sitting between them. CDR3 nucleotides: TGTGCCAGCAGTTACCAGGGTCTAGCGACCTACGAGCAGTACTTC. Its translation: CASSYQGLATYEQYF.

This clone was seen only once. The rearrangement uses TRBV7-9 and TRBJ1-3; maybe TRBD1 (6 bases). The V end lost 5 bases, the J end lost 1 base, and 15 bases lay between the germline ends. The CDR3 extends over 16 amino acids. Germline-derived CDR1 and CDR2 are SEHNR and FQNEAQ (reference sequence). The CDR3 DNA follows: TGTGCCAGCAGCCAGCCGCAGGGGATTTCTGGAAACACCATATATTTT. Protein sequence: CASSQPQGISGNTIYF.

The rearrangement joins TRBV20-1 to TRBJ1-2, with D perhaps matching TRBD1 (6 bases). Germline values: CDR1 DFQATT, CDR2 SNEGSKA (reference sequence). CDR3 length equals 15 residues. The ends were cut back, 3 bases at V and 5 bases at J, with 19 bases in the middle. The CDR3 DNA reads TGCAGTGCTAGTGGGGAGGGGGGTTCTATATATGGCTACACCTTC. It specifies CSASGEGGSIYGYTF.

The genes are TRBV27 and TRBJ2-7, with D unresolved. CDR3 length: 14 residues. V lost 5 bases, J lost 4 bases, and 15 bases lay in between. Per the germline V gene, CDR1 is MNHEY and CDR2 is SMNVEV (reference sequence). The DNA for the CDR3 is TGTGCCAGCAGTCCCACTATTATGGGTTACGAGCAGTACTTC. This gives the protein CASSPTIMGYEQYF.

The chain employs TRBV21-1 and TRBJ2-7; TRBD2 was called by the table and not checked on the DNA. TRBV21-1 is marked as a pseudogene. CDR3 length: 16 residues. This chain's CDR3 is CASRIKDWAGGYEQYF. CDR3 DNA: TGTGCCAGCAGGATAAAGGATTGGGCGGGAGGCTACGAGCAGTACTTC.

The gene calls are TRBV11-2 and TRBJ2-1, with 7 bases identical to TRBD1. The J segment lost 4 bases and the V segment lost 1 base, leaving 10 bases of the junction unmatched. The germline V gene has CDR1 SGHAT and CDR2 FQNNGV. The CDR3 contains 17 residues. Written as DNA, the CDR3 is TGTGCCAGCAGCTTAGGGGCCGGGACAGTTGGGTACAATGAGCAGTTCTTC. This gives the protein CASSLGAGTVGYNEQFF. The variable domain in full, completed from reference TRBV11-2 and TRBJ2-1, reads EAGVAQSPRYKIIEKRQSVAFWCNPISGHATLYWYQQILGQGPKLLIQFQNNGVVDDSQLPKDRFSAERLKGVDSTLKIQPAKLEDSAVYLCASSLGAGTVGYNEQFFGPGTRLTVL.

The chain's CDR3 is CSVAGTLNTEAFF. CDR3 nucleotides: TGCAGCGTTGCCGGGACACTGAACACTGAAGCTTTCTTT. The rearrangement uses TRBV29-1 and TRBJ1-1; D is perhaps TRBD1 (6 bases). The CDR3 contains 13 residues. Germline CDR1 and CDR2: SQVTM and ANQGSEA. V dropped 4 bases and J dropped 0 bases, with 9 bases sitting between them.